This is a list of T cell receptor beta chains from one sample in a study of early T cells in non-severe SARS-CoV-2 infection. TCRdb re-analysed the 5' RACE reads in MiXCR, keeping a single row per CDR3 protein. The table includes about 48,000 distinct CDR3 sequences, more than 6.5% detected once. The sequenced sample consisted of whole blood. The receptor set was obtained from an adult who was a healthcare worker with PCR-confirmed SARS-CoV-2 infection or an uninfected control (not recorded which). CDR3s include the opening cysteine and the closing phenylalanine or tryptophan. The D gene is left open where the match is weak. Clone size, where shown, is once, few, many, or a class for clones that have expanded.

size | J | D | V | DNA | CDR3
NA | TRBJ2-7 | NA | TRBV18 | TGTGCCAGCTCACCAAGGGGCTCGTATCCCCACTACGAGCAGTACTTC | CASSPRGSYPHYEQYF
many | TRBJ1-5 | NA | TRBV24-1 | TGTGCCACCTCCCCGGGGGCACCTATACTTAGCAATCAGCCCCAGCATTTT | CATSPGAPILSNQPQHF
NA | TRBJ2-1 | NA | TRBV14 | TGTGCCAGCAGCCAAGACATTTCCGGGACCGAATACAATGAGCAGTTCTTC | CASSQDISGTEYNEQFF
many | TRBJ1-2 | NA | TRBV20-1 | TGCTCTCCCGATGGCTACACCTTC | CSPDGYTF
many | TRBJ2-2 | TRBD1 | TRBV29-1 | TGCAGCGGCAAGGGACAGGCGAACACCGGGGAGCTGTTTTTT | CSGKGQANTGELFF
few | TRBJ2-2 | NA | TRBV12-3/TRBV12-4 | TGTGCCAGCAGTACAGGGAACACCGGGGAGCTGTTTTTT | CASSTGNTGELFF
NA | TRBJ1-2 | NA | TRBV5-6 | TGTGCCAGCAGCTTGGCCGACAATACCGGGACCTATGGCTACACCTTC | CASSLADNTGTYGYTF
many | TRBJ2-2 | NA | TRBV28 | TGTGCCAGCAGGCACTTGACGGCCGGGACCCCTACCGGGGAGCTGTTTTTT | CASRHLTAGTPTGELFF
NA | TRBJ2-7 | TRBD1 | TRBV14 | TGTGCCAGCAGCCTTGGGACAGGGGGTACCTACGAGCAGTACTTC | CASSLGTGGTYEQYF
few | TRBJ1-6 | TRBD1 | TRBV27 | TGTGCCAGCAGTTTATCGACAGTCAGGGGGGAGTCACCCCTCCACTTT | CASSLSTVRGESPLHF
many | TRBJ1-6 | NA | TRBV20-1 | TGCAGTGCTAACCAGGGAAGATCTAATTCACCCCTCCACTTT | CSANQGRSNSPLHF
NA | TRBJ1-5 | TRBD1 | TRBV6-2/TRBV6-3 | TGTGCCAGCAGTTACTTTCCAACTAGGGGGCAAAATCAGCCCCAGCATTTT | CASSYFPTRGQNQPQHF
many | TRBJ1-2 | NA | TRBV3-1 | TGTGCCAGCAGCCAAGATCAGGAGTCTAACTATGGCTACACCTTC | CASSQDQESNYGYTF
NA | TRBJ1-6 | NA | TRBV6-2/TRBV6-3 | TGTGCCAGCAGAGGGGTTAGCTCCTATAATTCACCCCTCCACTTT | CASRGVSSYNSPLHF
many | TRBJ2-1 | NA | TRBV9 | TGTGCCAGCAGCGTAGCAGGCTACAATGAGCAGTTCTTC | CASSVAGYNEQFF
many | TRBJ2-7 | TRBD1 | TRBV12-5 | TGTGCTAGTGGTTTGATGACGGGACAGAGGGACGGGTACTTC | CASGLMTGQRDGYF